The 19 T cell receptor beta chains below all came from one sample that was sequenced in a study of T cell responses to AZD1222 COVID-19 vaccine. Assay: immunoSEQ multiplex PCR; the TCRdb copy retains only in-frame clones and omits some. The repertoire holds about 140,000 clones, with roughly 90% as singletons. The sample was peripheral blood, taken on day 0 of AZD1222 vaccination. Every receptor here comes from an adult in good health.

The chain couples TRBV27 to TRBJ1-4; D not resolved. Per the germline V gene, CDR1 is MNHEY and CDR2 is SMNVEV (reference sequence). The V end was cut by 8 bases, the J end by 8 bases, with 21 bases between. The length of the CDR3 is 15 residues. The CDR3 reads CASRLAGGSQEKLFF. The CDR3 DNA reads as TGTGCCAGCCGGCTGGCAGGTGGATCTCAGGAAAAACTGTTTTTT. Full variable domain (rest looked up from reference TRBV27 and TRBJ1-4): EAQVTQNPRYLITVTGKKLTVTCSQNMNHEYMSWYRQDPGLGLRQIYYSMNVEVTDKGDVPEGYKVSRKEKRNFPLILESPSPNQTSLYFCASRLAGGSQEKLFFGSGTQLSVL.

This clone was picked up one time. The gene calls are TRBV28 and TRBJ1-4; the D gene is possibly TRBD1 (6 bases). The CDR3 length is 14 residues. The germline V gene encodes CDR1 MDHEN and CDR2 SYDVKM. V was clipped by 6 bases and J by 3 bases, with 11 bases between them. The CDR3 DNA reads as TGTGCCAGCAGGCCTCAGGGGCCTAATGAAAAACTGTTTTTT. It translates to CASRPQGPNEKLFF.

The V call is TRBV28, the J call TRBJ1-5, with 7 bases matching TRBD1. The trim removed 2 bases at V and 6 bases at J, leaving 4 bases unmatched. The CDR3 loop spans 14 amino acids. Germline V gene sequence: CDR1 MDHEN, CDR2 SYDVKM. The CDR3: CASSLGTGAQPQHF. The CDR3 DNA follows: TGTGCCAGCAGTTTAGGTACAGGGGCTCAGCCCCAGCATTTT.

V is TRBV7-8 and J is TRBJ2-7, with a tentative D call TRBD1 (5 bases). CDR1 and CDR2 from the germline V gene are SGHVS and FQNEAQ. Trimming removed 7 bases at V and 0 bases at J, with 16 bases between. The length of the CDR3 is 15 residues. Here the CDR3 reads CASTHRRVSSYEQYF. The CDR3 DNA reads as TGTGCCAGCACCCACCGCAGGGTAAGCTCCTACGAGCAGTACTTC. Supplemented by reference TRBV7-8 and TRBJ2-7, the full variable domain reads GAGVSQSPRYKVAKRGQDVALRCDPISGHVSLFWYQQALGQGPEFLTYFQNEAQLDKSGLPSDRFFAERPEGSVSTLKIQRTQQEDSAVYLCASTHRRVSSYEQYFGPGTRLTVT.

The chain uses TRBV5-4 and TRBJ2-1; tentatively, D is TRBD2 (5 bases). Deletions cut 0 bases from V and 9 bases from J, with 13 bases between. Germline V gene sequence: CDR1 SGHNT, CDR2 YYREEE (reference sequence). The CDR3 has 14 amino acids. CDR3 nucleotides: TGTGCCAGCAGCTTGGTTTCGGCGGGCCCTGAGCAGTTCTTC. Amino acid sequence: CASSLVSAGPEQFF.

The V call is TRBV18, the J call TRBJ1-2; D gene unclear. The germline V gene encodes CDR1 KGHSH and CDR2 LQKENI. V lost 1 base and J lost 10, with 16 bases in between. This CDR3 has 14 residues. Here the CDR3 reads CASSPLEGRQVYTF. The CDR3, as DNA: TGTGCCAGCTCACCACTTGAAGGGAGGCAGGTCTACACCTTC.

V gene TRBV11-1 combines with J gene TRBJ2-6, with D unclear. Germline CDR1 is SGHAT and CDR2 is FQDESV (reference sequence). The CDR3 is 14 residues long. V was shortened by 1 base and J by 2 bases, with 3 bases between the two germline ends. The CDR3 spells CASSLEAGANVLTF. The DNA of the CDR3 is TGTGCCAGCAGCTTAGAGGCTGGGGCCAACGTCCTGACTTTC.

The sample holds one count of this clone. V usage is TRBV2 and J usage is TRBJ2-1; D ambiguous. V lost 6 bases and J lost 2, with 11 bases in between. The CDR3 sequence is 14 residues long. The germline gives CDR1 SNHLY, CDR2 FYNNEI. The CDR3 here is CASRMDPPYNEQFF. The CDR3 DNA reads TGTGCCAGCAGGATGGACCCCCCCTACAATGAGCAGTTCTTC.

The chain has TRBV11-3 and TRBJ1-1, with D unresolved. The CDR3 extends over 15 amino acids. Germline V lookup: CDR1 SGHNT, CDR2 YENEEA. V lost 1 base and J lost 4, with 13 bases in between. CDR3 region: CASSLGSGWGTEAFF. The CDR3 DNA sequence: TGTGCCAGCAGCTTAGGGTCGGGTTGGGGCACTGAAGCTTTCTTT.

V is TRBV7-9 and J is TRBJ1-1; D ambiguous. CDR1 and CDR2 (germline): SEHNR, FQNEAQ (reference sequence). The CDR3 runs 11 residues. Between the trimmed V and J ends, which lost 5 bases and 3 bases, there was a span of 4 bases. The CDR3 sequence is CASSPYTEAFF. The CDR3 nucleotides read TGTGCCAGCAGCCCGTACACTGAAGCTTTCTTT.

This chain uses TRBV14 with TRBJ2-2, with TRBD2 as a possible D gene (5 bases). Trimming pared 5 bases from V and 4 bases from J, leaving 17 bases between. The CDR3 extends over 16 amino acids. Germline values: CDR1 SGHDN, CDR2 FVKESK. The CDR3: CASSSLTGLGTGELFF. The CDR3 nucleotides are TGTGCCAGCAGCTCACTAACCGGACTTGGCACCGGGGAGCTGTTTTTT.

The DNA for the CDR3 is TGCGCCAGCAGCCAGGCGTGGGAGAGGCCTAGCTCTGGGGCCAACGTCCTGACTTTC. Amino acid sequence: CASSQAWERPSSGANVLTF. This chain connects TRBV4-1 to TRBJ2-6, with a possible D match to TRBD2 (5 bases). The germline CDR1 and CDR2 sequences are MGHRA and YSYEKL. Trimming took 3 bases from V and 0 from J, leaving 18 bases between them. CDR3 length equals 19 residues.

J is TRBJ1-5 and V is TRBV5-5, with 7 nucleotides matching TRBD1. Germline V lookup: CDR1 SGHKS, CDR2 YYEKEE (reference sequence). The length of the CDR3 is 15 residues. The ends lost 4 bases at V and 1 base at J; junction bases unmatched: 5. CDR3 DNA sequence: TGTGCCAGCAGCATTGACAGGGCCAGCAATCAGCCCCAGCATTTT. Amino acid sequence: CASSIDRASNQPQHF. Based on the CDR3 plus reference TRBV5-5 and TRBJ1-5, the full variable domain is DAGVTQSPTHLIKTRGQQVTLRCSPISGHKSVSWYQQVLGQGPQFIFQYYEKEERGRGNFPDRFSARQFPNYSSELNVNALLLGDSALYLCASSIDRASNQPQHFGDGTRLSIL.

The chain employs TRBV29-1 and TRBJ2-1; D might be TRBD2 (5 bases). The V end lost 2 bases, the J end lost 6 bases, and 17 bases lay between the germline ends. CDR1 SQVTM and CDR2 ANQGSEA come from the germline V gene. This CDR3 comprises 15 residues. This CDR3 is CSVEPTREPSNEQFF. In nucleotides, the CDR3 is TGCAGCGTTGAACCCACTAGAGAACCCTCCAATGAGCAGTTCTTC.

The rearrangement uses TRBV11-2 and TRBJ1-5; the D is unclear. Germline loops: CDR1 SGHAT, CDR2 FQNNGV. CDR3 length: 15 amino acids. Trimming left V 2 bases short and J 4 bases short, with 12 bases between. The CDR3 here is CASSLNNGLNQPQHF. The CDR3 DNA is TGTGCCAGCAGCTTAAATAACGGTCTTAATCAGCCCCAGCATTTT.

The V call is TRBV24-1, the J call TRBJ1-5, with 8 bases lining up with TRBD1. Per germline, CDR1 KGHDR and CDR2 SFDVKD. Trimming at V came to 1 base and at J to 0 bases, leaving 7 bases not matched to a gene. This CDR3 region has 18 residues. The CDR3 sequence: CATSDFGTGFYSNQPQHF. The DNA of the CDR3 is TGTGCCACCAGTGATTTCGGGACAGGATTTTATAGCAATCAGCCCCAGCATTTT.

The chain recombines TRBV6-6 with TRBJ2-1; D might be TRBD1 (6 bases). The germline gives CDR1 MNHNY, CDR2 SVGAGI (reference sequence). The CDR3 has 14 amino acids. Trimming shortened V by 0 bases and J by 6 bases, and 9 bases separated the two germline ends. CDR3 loop: CASSYSGAVNEQFF. In DNA, the CDR3 is TGTGCCAGCAGTTACTCGGGGGCCGTCAATGAGCAGTTCTTC.

The CDR3 spells CASSPRQRAGGGELFF. Written as DNA, the CDR3 is TGTGCCAGCTCACCCCGACAGAGGGCCGGAGGCGGGGAGCTGTTTTTT. The chain employs TRBV18 and TRBJ2-2; D tentatively fits TRBD1 or TRBD2 (5 bases each). V was cut by 3 bases and J by 7 bases, with 18 bases left in between. This CDR3 is built from 16 residues. Germline CDR1 is KGHSH and CDR2 is LQKENI.

This clone was counted a few times. This specimen includes other DNA sequences encoding the same CDR3. The rearrangement uses TRBV5-1 and TRBJ1-1; D not resolved. The CDR3 consists of 15 residues. The germline V and J ends were trimmed by 4 bases and 0 bases, with 13 bases remaining between them. Germline V lookup: CDR1 SGHRS, CDR2 YFSETQ. The CDR3 nucleotides read TGCGCCAGCAGCAGCGACGGACGACTGAACACTGAAGCTTTCTTT. Amino acids: CASSSDGRLNTEAFF.